This TCR beta chain was documented in a study of identical twins. This clonotype was observed at least ten times. TCRdb reanalysed the 5' RACE reads using MiXCR and keeps one entry per CDR3 protein. This sample has hundreds of thousands of distinct CDR3 sequences; 8% to 9% occur once, and the top ten carry around 2.1%. Germline V gives CDR1 MNHEY, CDR2 SVGAGI. With 7 bases removed from V and 0 bases from J, the gap between germline ends came to 1 base. The CDR3 has 11 amino acids. The same specimen was also included in a second study, on yellow fever vaccine responses in identical twins.

The sample was memory (CD45RO+) T cells sorted from blood. The source of this sequence is a young woman in good health. The chain combines TRBV6-5 with TRBJ1-3; no definite D call. CDR3 protein: CASTSGNTIYF. In DNA form, the CDR3 reads TGTGCCAGCACCTCTGGAAACACCATATATTTT.